What follows are 29 T cell receptor beta chains derived from one specimen sequenced in a study of blood T cell repertoires in COVID-19. Assay: immunoSEQ multiplex PCR; the TCRdb copy retains only in-frame clones and omits some. Of about 26,000 clones in the sample, about nine tenths were seen once. Sequenced sample: peripheral blood. Every receptor here comes from a human donor in a cohort sampled during active COVID-19.

The chain couples TRBV12-2 to TRBJ2-2; the listed D gene, TRBD1, was not tested against the DNA. TRBV12-2 is noted as a pseudogene. The length of the CDR3 is 15 residues. The CDR3 loop reads CASRLIQGSTGELFF. The CDR3 DNA reads as TGTGCAAGTCGCTTAATACAGGGCTCCACCGGGGAGCTGTTTTTT.

The V call is TRBV5-1, the J call TRBJ2-7, with D perhaps matching TRBD1 (6 bases). With 0 bases removed from V and 6 bases from J, the gap between germline ends came to 16 bases. The CDR3 is 15 residues long. Germline CDR1 reads SGHRS; CDR2 reads YFSETQ. The CDR3 DNA follows: TGCGCCAGCAGCTTGGTAGGTCTAGCACAGGGCGAGCAGTACTTC. It is translated as CASSLVGLAQGEQYF.

The rearrangement links TRBV5-6 to TRBJ2-7, with 8 nucleotides matching TRBD2. This CDR3 has 15 amino acids. Trimming cost V 1 base and J 3 bases; bases outside gene matches: 6. Germline V CDR1 and CDR2: SGHDT, YYEEEE. The CDR3 protein is CASSLFPGRDYEQYF. In DNA form, the CDR3 reads TGTGCCAGCAGCTTGTTCCCCGGGAGGGACTACGAGCAGTACTTC.

The rearrangement links TRBV18 to TRBJ2-1; 13 bases are shared with TRBD2. The germline CDR1 and CDR2 sequences are KGHSH and LQKENI. CDR3 size: 22 residues. V lost 0 bases and J lost 0; bases outside the gene matches: 14. CDR3 nucleotide sequence: TGTGCCAGCTCACCACCGGGACAGGGGTGGACTAGCGGGGGCCTCTCCTACAATGAGCAGTTCTTC. Residues: CASSPPGQGWTSGGLSYNEQFF.

The rearrangement uses TRBV25-1 and TRBJ2-2; a weak D match, TRBD2 (5 bases). This CDR3 comprises 14 residues. V lost 8 bases and J 7 bases, leaving 17 bases between the germline ends. Germline V gives CDR1 MGHDK, CDR2 SYGVNS. CDR3 nucleotide sequence: TGTGCCAGCCGAACGGAGGCCTCCAGCGGGGAGCTGTTTTTT. Translation: CASRTEASSGELFF. Filled out from reference TRBV25-1 and TRBJ2-2, the complete variable domain reads EADIYQTPRYLVIGTGKKITLECSQTMGHDKMYWYQQDPGMELHLIHYSYGVNSTEKGDLSSESTVSRIRTEHFPLTLESARPSHTSQYLCASRTEASSGELFFGEGSRLTVL.

The rearrangement uses TRBV5-6 and TRBJ1-1, with D possibly matching TRBD1 (5 bases). This CDR3 is 12 amino acids long. Germline-derived CDR1 and CDR2 are SGHDT and YYEEEE. Trimming removed 3 bases from V and 4 bases from J, with 7 bases in between. CDR3 sequence: CASSWGGTEAFF. CDR3 bases: TGTGCCAGCAGCTGGGGGGGCACTGAAGCTTTCTTT. Full variable domain (missing parts from reference TRBV5-6 and TRBJ1-1): DAGVTQSPTHLIKTRGQQVTLRCSPKSGHDTVSWYQQALGQGPQFIFQYYEEEERQRGNFPDRFSGHQFPNYSSELNVNALLLGDSALYLCASSWGGTEAFFGQGTRLTVV.

V is TRBV28 and J is TRBJ1-1, with 8 bases lining up with TRBD1. The CDR3 contains 15 residues. The germline gives CDR1 MDHEN, CDR2 SYDVKM. Trimming cost V 4 bases and J 1 base; bases outside gene matches: 5. CDR3 in amino acids: CASSSDGTGNTEAFF. The CDR3 DNA is TGTGCCAGCAGTTCCGATGGGACAGGGAACACTGAAGCTTTCTTT.

The chain employs TRBV25-1 and TRBJ1-6, with D uncertain. The CDR3 spans 15 residues. Germline CDR1 and CDR2: MGHDK and SYGVNS. V dropped 1 base and J dropped 0 bases, with 4 bases sitting between them. The DNA for the CDR3 is TGTGCCAGCAGTGAATTCAACTCCTATAATTCACCCCTCCACTTT. Translated: CASSEFNSYNSPLHF.

This clone has a single count. This chain uses TRBV27 with TRBJ2-5, with 8 bases aligning to TRBD2. Losses at the gene ends were 6 bases for V and 1 base for J; bases not matched to a gene: 10. This CDR3 has 16 amino acids. Germline CDR1 and CDR2: MNHEY and SMNVEV (reference sequence). The CDR3 loop reads CASSQLGRGAQETQYF. In DNA, the CDR3 is TGTGCCAGCAGCCAGTTGGGGCGGGGGGCCCAAGAGACCCAGTACTTC.

On this clone itself: This CDR3 is also generated by other DNA sequences in the sample. The CDR3 loop is CASSQRRGSDLGGNTIYF. DNA of the CDR3: TGTGCCAGCAGTCAAAGACGGGGTTCGGACTTGGGAGGAAACACCATATATTTT. V usage is TRBV13 and J usage is TRBJ1-3; unclear D gene. The CDR3 totals 18 residues. Per the germline V gene, CDR1 is PRHDT and CDR2 is FYEKMQ (reference sequence). V lost 6 bases and J lost 4, with 25 bases in between.

This clone was counted only a few times. CDR3 in DNA: TGTGCCAGCAGTCAGGGGCCGCTGGGGGAGCAGTACTTC. It codes for CASSQGPLGEQYF. This sequence joins TRBV2 and TRBJ2-7, with a tentative D call TRBD1 (6 bases). The CDR3 is made up of 13 amino acids. V was clipped by 5 bases and J by 7 bases, with 15 bases between them. CDR1 and CDR2 from the germline V gene are SNHLY and FYNNEI.

The J gene is TRBJ2-6, the V gene TRBV27; 8 nucleotides match TRBD2. The CDR3 contains 17 residues. Trimming at V came to 3 bases and at J to 1 base, leaving 5 bases not matched to a gene. Germline CDR1 is MNHEY and CDR2 is SMNVEV (reference sequence). For the CDR3, the DNA is TGTGCCAGCAGTTTCTACGGGACTAGGTCTGGGGCCAACGTCCTGACTTTC. Protein sequence: CASSFYGTRSGANVLTF.

This clone was seen just once. The genes are TRBV20-1 and TRBJ1-4, with D uncertain. The germline V gene has CDR1 DFQATT and CDR2 SNEGSKA (reference sequence). The length of the CDR3 is 11 residues. V lost 6 bases and J lost 10, with 12 bases in between. The DNA for the CDR3 is TGCAGTGCCACCTCGGAGGGAAAACTGTTTTTT. Translating gives CSATSEGKLFF.

The rearrangement uses TRBV11-2 and TRBJ1-4, with 7 bases identical to TRBD1. Germline CDR1 SGHAT, CDR2 FQNNGV. The CDR3 runs to 15 residues. V lost 5 bases, J lost 8 bases, and 11 bases stayed unmatched. The CDR3 loop is CASSPDRVEVEKLFF. CDR3 nucleotide sequence: TGTGCCAGCAGCCCAGACAGGGTCGAAGTGGAAAAACTGTTTTTT.

The V and J genes are TRBV2 and TRBJ2-7; 11 positions agree with TRBD1. The V segment lost 7 bases and the J segment 4 bases; nucleotides outside the gene matches: 6. The CDR3 runs 14 residues. Per the germline V gene, CDR1 is SNHLY and CDR2 is FYNNEI. The CDR3 sequence is CASNGQGARYEQYF. Here the CDR3 DNA reads TGTGCCAGCAATGGACAGGGGGCGCGATACGAGCAGTACTTC.

This CDR3 is CASTPGGRGEKLFF. The CDR3 DNA follows: TGTGCCAGCACTCCAGGGGGTCGTGGTGAAAAACTGTTTTTT. V gene TRBV6-5 combines with J gene TRBJ1-4; TRBD1 agrees at 7 bases. The CDR3 has 14 residues. Per germline, CDR1 MNHEY and CDR2 SVGAGI. V was pared by 7 bases and J by 7 bases, with 9 bases of the junction left unmatched.

In its sample, this clone was seen once. The V and J genes are TRBV5-6 and TRBJ1-2, with 7 bases that match TRBD1. Germline CDR1 and CDR2: SGHDT and YYEEEE. The CDR3 runs to 13 residues. V shed 4 bases and J 6 bases; nucleotides not matched to a gene: 6. The CDR3 nucleotides are TGTGCCAGCAGCCGCGGACAGGAGGATGGCTACACCTTC. Translated, it gives CASSRGQEDGYTF.

In this sample, this clone turned up once. V gene TRBV10-3 combines with J gene TRBJ2-1, with D possibly being TRBD2 (5 bases). CDR1 is ENHRY and CDR2 is SYGVKD in the germline V gene. The CDR3 has 13 residues. Between the trimmed V and J ends, which lost 10 bases and 8 bases, there was a span of 18 bases. CDR3 sequence reads: CATALSAGHEQFF. CDR3 DNA: TGTGCCACCGCTCTAAGTGCGGGCCATGAGCAGTTCTTC.

The V call is TRBV19, the J call TRBJ2-7; tentatively, D is TRBD2 (6 bases). The CDR3 is made up of 17 amino acids. V gave up 10 bases and J gave up 0 bases, with 25 bases separating them. Germline lookup yields CDR1 LNHDA and CDR2 SQIVND (reference sequence). The CDR3 reads CATTPLGGPLISYEQYF. The DNA for the CDR3 is TGTGCCACCACACCCTTAGGAGGGCCTCTGATCTCCTACGAGCAGTACTTC.

This chain links TRBV28 with TRBJ2-7; D unresolved. With 7 bases removed from V and 2 bases from J, the gap between germline ends came to 18 bases. This CDR3 is built from 15 residues. Germline CDR1 MDHEN, CDR2 SYDVKM. The CDR3 protein is CASTSLGAPTYEQYF. The DNA for the CDR3 is TGTGCCAGCACTTCCCTCGGAGCGCCGACCTACGAGCAGTACTTC.

The gene calls are TRBV20-1 and TRBJ2-3; D remains ambiguous. Germline values: CDR1 DFQATT, CDR2 SNEGSKA (reference sequence). This CDR3 is built from 11 residues. The ends were cut back, 5 bases at V and 4 bases at J, with 7 bases in the middle. The CDR3 sequence is CSAAGPDTQYF. Written as DNA, the CDR3 is TGCAGTGCTGCTGGGCCAGATACGCAGTATTTT.

This chain links TRBV7-9 with TRBJ1-5; TRBD1 aligns across 9 bases. The CDR3 sequence is 16 residues long. J was trimmed by 5 bases and V by 0 bases; bases with no gene match: 5. The germline V gene has CDR1 SEHNR and CDR2 FQNEAQ (reference sequence). As DNA, the CDR3 is TGTGCCAGCAGCTTAGCCGGGACAGGGACGCATCAGCCCCAGCATTTT. This gives the protein CASSLAGTGTHQPQHF. The entire variable domain, with the rest obtained from reference TRBV7-9 and TRBJ1-5, is as follows: DTGVSQNPRHKITKRGQNVTFRCDPISEHNRLYWYRQTLGQGPEFLTYFQNEAQLEKSRLLSDRFSAERPKGSFSTLEIQRTEQGDSAMYLCASSLAGTGTHQPQHFGDGTRLSIL.

DNA of the CDR3: TGTGCCAGCAGCTTAAGAGAAGGGGGGGGCCTACTCTCTGGAAACACCATATATTTT. Its translation: CASSLREGGGLLSGNTIYF. The chain employs TRBV7-2 and TRBJ1-3, with D maybe TRBD1 (6 bases). Germline assignment: CDR1 SGHTA and CDR2 FQGNSA. The CDR3 runs to 19 residues. V dropped 2 bases and J dropped 0 bases, with 20 bases sitting between them.

This chain links TRBV10-3 with TRBJ2-7, with 8 nucleotides matching TRBD2. The CDR3 is 14 residues long. Germline V CDR1 and CDR2: ENHRY, SYGVKD. J was trimmed by 4 bases and V by 6 bases; bases with no gene match: 8. Here the CDR3 reads CAIRNGGVGYEQYF. In DNA, the CDR3 is TGTGCCATCAGGAACGGGGGGGTTGGGTACGAGCAGTACTTC.

This clone was recorded only once. The rearrangement uses TRBV11-2 and TRBJ2-4; maybe TRBD2 (6 bases). V shed 5 bases and J shed 7 bases, with 12 bases lying between them. The CDR3 spans 13 residues. CDR1 SGHAT and CDR2 FQNNGV come from the germline V gene. CDR3 residues: CASSRPGANIQYF. The CDR3 region has the DNA TGTGCCAGCAGCCGACCGGGAGCGAACATTCAGTACTTC.

The rearrangement links TRBV6-5 to TRBJ1-4, with TRBD1 as a possible D gene (6 bases). The V end was cut by 6 bases, the J end by 7 bases, with 15 bases between. The CDR3 is 14 residues long. Germline CDR1 MNHEY, CDR2 SVGAGI. CDR3 DNA sequence: TGTGCCAGCAGGCCTCAGGGGAGGGGTGAAAAACTGTTTTTT. Translated: CASRPQGRGEKLFF.

The chain combines TRBV4-3 with TRBJ2-7; TRBD2 aligns across 8 bases. The CDR3 sequence is 16 residues long. V shed 2 bases, J shed 2 bases, and the junction held 8 bases outside the gene matches. Germline assignment: CDR1 LGHNA and CDR2 YSLEER. The DNA of the CDR3 is TGCGCCAGCAGCCAATCGCGGCTAGCGGGTGCCTACGAGCAGTACTTC. Amino acid sequence: CASSQSRLAGAYEQYF.

The V call is TRBV5-1, the J call TRBJ2-3; the D gene is possibly TRBD2 (7 bases). This CDR3 is 15 amino acids long. The V end was cut by 4 bases, the J end by 5 bases, with 17 bases between. CDR1 SGHRS and CDR2 YFSETQ come from the germline V gene. The CDR3 nucleotides are TGCGCCAGCAGCGTTTCGGGGGGCCTTGGAGATACGCAGTATTTT. Translation: CASSVSGGLGDTQYF. The complete variable domain, with remaining parts taken from reference TRBV5-1 and TRBJ2-3, reads KAGVTQTPRYLIKTRGQQVTLSCSPISGHRSVSWYQQTPGQGLQFLFEYFSETQRNKGNFPGRFSGRQFSNSRSEMNVSTLELGDSALYLCASSVSGGLGDTQYFGPGTRLTVL.

J is TRBJ2-5 and V is TRBV18; 8 bases agree with TRBD2. The CDR3 is 16 amino acids. The V segment lost 3 bases and the J segment 1 base; nucleotides outside the gene matches: 7. Germline values: CDR1 KGHSH, CDR2 LQKENI. The CDR3: CASSPLSGGSQETQYF. CDR3 sequence (DNA): TGTGCCAGCTCACCGTTAAGCGGGGGTTCCCAAGAGACCCAGTACTTC.